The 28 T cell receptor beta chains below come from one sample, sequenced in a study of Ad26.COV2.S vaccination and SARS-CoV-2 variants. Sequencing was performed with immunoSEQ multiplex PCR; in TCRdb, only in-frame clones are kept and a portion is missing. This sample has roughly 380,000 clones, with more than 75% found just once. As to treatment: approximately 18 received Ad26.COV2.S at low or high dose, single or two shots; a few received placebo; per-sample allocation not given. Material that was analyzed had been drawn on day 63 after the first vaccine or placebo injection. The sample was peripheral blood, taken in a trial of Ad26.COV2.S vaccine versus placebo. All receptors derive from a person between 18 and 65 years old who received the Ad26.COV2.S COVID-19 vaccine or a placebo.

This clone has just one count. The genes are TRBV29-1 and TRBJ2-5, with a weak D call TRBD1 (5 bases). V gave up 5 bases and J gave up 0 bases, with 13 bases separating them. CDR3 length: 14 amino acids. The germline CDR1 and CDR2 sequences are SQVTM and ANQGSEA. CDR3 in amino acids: CSVQTAGYQETQYF. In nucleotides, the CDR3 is TGCAGCGTTCAGACAGCCGGGTACCAAGAGACCCAGTACTTC.

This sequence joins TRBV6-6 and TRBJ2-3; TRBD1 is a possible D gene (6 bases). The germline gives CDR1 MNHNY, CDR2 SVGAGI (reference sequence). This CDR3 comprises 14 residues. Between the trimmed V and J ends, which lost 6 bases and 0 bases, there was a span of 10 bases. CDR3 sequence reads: CASRQGDSTDTQYF. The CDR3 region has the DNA TGTGCCAGCAGACAGGGTGATAGCACAGATACGCAGTATTTT.

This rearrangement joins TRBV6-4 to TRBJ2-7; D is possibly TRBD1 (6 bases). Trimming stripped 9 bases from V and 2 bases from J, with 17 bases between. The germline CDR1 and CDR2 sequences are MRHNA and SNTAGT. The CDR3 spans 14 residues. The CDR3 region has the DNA TGTGCCAGTTGGCTCCGGGACACCGCCTACGAGCAGTACTTC. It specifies CASWLRDTAYEQYF.

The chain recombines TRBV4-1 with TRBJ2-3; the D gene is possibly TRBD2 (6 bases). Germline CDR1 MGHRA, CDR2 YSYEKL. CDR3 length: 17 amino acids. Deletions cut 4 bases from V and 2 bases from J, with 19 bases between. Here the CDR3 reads CASSLSRVSGFTDTQYF. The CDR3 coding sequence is TGCGCCAGCAGCCTTTCTCGGGTTAGCGGTTTCACAGATACGCAGTATTTT.

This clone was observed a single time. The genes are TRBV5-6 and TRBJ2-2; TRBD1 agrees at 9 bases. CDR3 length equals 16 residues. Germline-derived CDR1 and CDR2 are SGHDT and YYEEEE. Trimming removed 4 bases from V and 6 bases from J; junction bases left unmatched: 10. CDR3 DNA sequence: TGTGCCAGCAGCCCCCAAGGACAGGGGCGCCCCGGGGAGCTGTTTTTT. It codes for CASSPQGQGRPGELFF.

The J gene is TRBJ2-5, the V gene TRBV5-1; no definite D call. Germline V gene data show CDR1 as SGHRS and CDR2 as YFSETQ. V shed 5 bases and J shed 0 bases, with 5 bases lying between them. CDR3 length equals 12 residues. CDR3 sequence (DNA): TGCGCCAGCAGGAACTACCAAGAGACCCAGTACTTC. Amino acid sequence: CASRNYQETQYF.

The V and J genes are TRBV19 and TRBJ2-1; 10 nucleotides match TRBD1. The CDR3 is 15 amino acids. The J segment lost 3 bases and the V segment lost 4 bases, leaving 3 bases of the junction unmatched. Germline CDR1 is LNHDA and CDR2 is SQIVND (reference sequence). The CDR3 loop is CASSKGQGRYNEQFF. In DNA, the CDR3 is TGTGCCAGTAGTAAGGGACAGGGGCGCTACAATGAGCAGTTCTTC.

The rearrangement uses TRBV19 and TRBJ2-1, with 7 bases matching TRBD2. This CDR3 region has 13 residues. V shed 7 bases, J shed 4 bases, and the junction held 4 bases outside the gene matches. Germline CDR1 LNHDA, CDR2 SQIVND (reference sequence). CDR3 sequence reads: CASNGEGYNEQFF. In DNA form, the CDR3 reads TGTGCCAGTAATGGGGAGGGGTACAATGAGCAGTTCTTC.

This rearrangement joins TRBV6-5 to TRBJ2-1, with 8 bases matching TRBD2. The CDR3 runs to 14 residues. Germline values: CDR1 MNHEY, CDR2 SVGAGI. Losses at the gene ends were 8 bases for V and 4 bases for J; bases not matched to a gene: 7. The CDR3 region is CASSGSGAYNEQFF. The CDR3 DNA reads TGTGCCAGCTCGGGTAGCGGGGCATACAATGAGCAGTTCTTC.

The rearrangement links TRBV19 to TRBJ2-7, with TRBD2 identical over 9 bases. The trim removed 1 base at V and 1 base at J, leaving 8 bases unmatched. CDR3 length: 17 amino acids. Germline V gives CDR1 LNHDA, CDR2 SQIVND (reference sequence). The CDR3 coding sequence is TGTGCCAGTAGTATAGGCGGGGGGGGACAGAGATCCTACGAGCAGTACTTC. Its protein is CASSIGGGGQRSYEQYF. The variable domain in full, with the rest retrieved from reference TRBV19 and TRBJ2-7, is DGGITQSPKYLFRKEGQNVTLSCEQNLNHDAMYWYRQDPGQGLRLIYYSQIVNDFQKGDIAEGYSVSREKKESFPLTVTSAQKNPTAFYLCASSIGGGGQRSYEQYFGPGTRLTVT.

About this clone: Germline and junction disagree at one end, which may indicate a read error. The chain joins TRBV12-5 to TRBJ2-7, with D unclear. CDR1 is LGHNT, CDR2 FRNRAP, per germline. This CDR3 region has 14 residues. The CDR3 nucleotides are TGTGCTAGTGGCTTGGTGGGCGTACCCTACGAGCAGTACTTC. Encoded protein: CASGLVGVPYEQYF.

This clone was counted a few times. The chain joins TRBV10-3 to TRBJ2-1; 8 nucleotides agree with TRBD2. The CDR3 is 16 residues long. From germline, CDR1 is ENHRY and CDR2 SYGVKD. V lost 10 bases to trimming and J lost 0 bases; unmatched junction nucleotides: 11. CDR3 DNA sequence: TGTGCCACTTCAGGGACGGGGGGGAGCTCCTACAATGAGCAGTTCTTC. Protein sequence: CATSGTGGSSYNEQFF.

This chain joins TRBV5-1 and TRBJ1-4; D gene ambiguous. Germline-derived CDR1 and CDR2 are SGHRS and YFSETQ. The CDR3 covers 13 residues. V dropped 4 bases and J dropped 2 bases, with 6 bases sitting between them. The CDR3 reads CASSRETNEKLFF. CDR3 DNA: TGCGCCAGCAGCCGTGAGACTAATGAAAAACTGTTTTTT. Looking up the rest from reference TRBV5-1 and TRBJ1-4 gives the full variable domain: KAGVTQTPRYLIKTRGQQVTLSCSPISGHRSVSWYQQTPGQGLQFLFEYFSETQRNKGNFPGRFSGRQFSNSRSEMNVSTLELGDSALYLCASSRETNEKLFFGSGTQLSVL.

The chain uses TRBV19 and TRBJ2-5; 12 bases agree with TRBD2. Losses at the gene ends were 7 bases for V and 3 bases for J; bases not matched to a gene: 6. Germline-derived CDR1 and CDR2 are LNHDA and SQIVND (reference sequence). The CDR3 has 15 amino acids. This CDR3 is CASTSGLAGKETQYF. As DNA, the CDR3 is TGTGCCAGTACCTCTGGACTAGCGGGAAAAGAGACCCAGTACTTC.

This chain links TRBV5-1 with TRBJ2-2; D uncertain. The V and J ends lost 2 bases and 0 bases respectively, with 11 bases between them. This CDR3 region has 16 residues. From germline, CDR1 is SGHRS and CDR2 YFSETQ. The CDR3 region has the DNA TGCGCCAGCAGCTTAGGCCGGACCTCGAACACCGGGGAGCTGTTTTTT. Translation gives CASSLGRTSNTGELFF. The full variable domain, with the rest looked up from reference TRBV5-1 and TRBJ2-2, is KAGVTQTPRYLIKTRGQQVTLSCSPISGHRSVSWYQQTPGQGLQFLFEYFSETQRNKGNFPGRFSGRQFSNSRSEMNVSTLELGDSALYLCASSLGRTSNTGELFFGEGSRLTVL.

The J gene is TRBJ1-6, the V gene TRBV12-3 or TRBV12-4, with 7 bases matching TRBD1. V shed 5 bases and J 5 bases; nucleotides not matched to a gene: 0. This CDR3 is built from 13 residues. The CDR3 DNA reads TGTGCCAGCAGTGGGACAGATAATTCACCCCTCCACTTT. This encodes CASSGTDNSPLHF.

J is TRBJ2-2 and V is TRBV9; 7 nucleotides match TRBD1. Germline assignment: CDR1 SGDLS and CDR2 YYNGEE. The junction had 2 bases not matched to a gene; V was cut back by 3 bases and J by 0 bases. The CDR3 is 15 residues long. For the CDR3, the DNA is TGTGCCAGCAGCGCAGGGACAGCGAACACCGGGGAGCTGTTTTTT. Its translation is CASSAGTANTGELFF.

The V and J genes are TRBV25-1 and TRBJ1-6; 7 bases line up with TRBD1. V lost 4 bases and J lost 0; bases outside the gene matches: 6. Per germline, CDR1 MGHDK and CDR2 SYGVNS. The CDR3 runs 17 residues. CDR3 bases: TGTGCCAGCAGTGGACAGGGTCAGAGCTCCTATAATTCACCCCTCCACTTT. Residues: CASSGQGQSSYNSPLHF.

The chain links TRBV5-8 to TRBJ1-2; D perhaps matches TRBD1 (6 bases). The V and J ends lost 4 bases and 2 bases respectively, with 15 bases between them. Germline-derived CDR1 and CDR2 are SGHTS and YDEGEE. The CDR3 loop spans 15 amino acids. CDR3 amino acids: CASSSRQVNNYGYTF. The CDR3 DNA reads TGTGCCAGCAGCAGCAGACAGGTGAACAACTATGGCTACACCTTC.

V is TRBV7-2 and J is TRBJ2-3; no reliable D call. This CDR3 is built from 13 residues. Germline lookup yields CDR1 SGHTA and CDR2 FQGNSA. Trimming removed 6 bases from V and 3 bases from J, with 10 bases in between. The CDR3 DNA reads TGTGCCAGCAGTATACGGCGTACAGATACGCAGTATTTT. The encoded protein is CASSIRRTDTQYF.

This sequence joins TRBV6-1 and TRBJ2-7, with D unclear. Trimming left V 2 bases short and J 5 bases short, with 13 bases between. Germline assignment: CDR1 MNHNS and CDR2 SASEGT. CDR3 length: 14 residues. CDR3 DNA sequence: TGTGCCAGCAGTGAAAGCTGGGGATCCCACGAGCAGTACTTC. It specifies CASSESWGSHEQYF.

The CDR3 DNA reads TGCGCCAGCAGCCAAGAAGCGGGGCTGAACACCGGGGAGCTGTTTTTT. Translation gives CASSQEAGLNTGELFF. The chain employs TRBV4-3 and TRBJ2-2; 7 nucleotides agree with TRBD2. The CDR3 has 16 residues. Trimming took 0 bases from V and 1 from J; bases not matched to a gene: 2. Germline CDR1 and CDR2: LGHNA and YSLEER.

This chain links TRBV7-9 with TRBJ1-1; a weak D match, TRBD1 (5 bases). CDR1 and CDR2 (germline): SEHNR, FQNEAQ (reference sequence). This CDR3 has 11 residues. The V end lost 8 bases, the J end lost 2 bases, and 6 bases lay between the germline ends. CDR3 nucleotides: TGTGCCAGCGACAGAAACACTGAAGCTTTCTTT. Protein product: CASDRNTEAFF.

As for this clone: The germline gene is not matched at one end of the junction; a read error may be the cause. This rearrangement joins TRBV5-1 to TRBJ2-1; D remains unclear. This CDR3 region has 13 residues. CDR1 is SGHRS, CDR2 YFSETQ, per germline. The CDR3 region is CASSLGFEDEQFF. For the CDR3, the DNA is TGCGCCAGCAGTTTGGGGTTTGAGGATGAGCAGTTCTTC.

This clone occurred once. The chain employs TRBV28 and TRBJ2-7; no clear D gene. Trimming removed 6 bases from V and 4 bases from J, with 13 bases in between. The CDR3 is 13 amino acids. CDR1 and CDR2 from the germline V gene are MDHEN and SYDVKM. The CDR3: CASSSEEYYEQYF. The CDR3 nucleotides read TGTGCCAGCAGCAGCGAGGAATATTACGAGCAGTACTTC.

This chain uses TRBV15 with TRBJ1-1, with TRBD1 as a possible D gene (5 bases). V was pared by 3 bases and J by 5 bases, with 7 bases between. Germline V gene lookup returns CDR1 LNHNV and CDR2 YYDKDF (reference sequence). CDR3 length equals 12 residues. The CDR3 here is CATSSWGTEAFF. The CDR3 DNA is TGTGCCACCAGCAGTTGGGGGACTGAAGCTTTCTTT. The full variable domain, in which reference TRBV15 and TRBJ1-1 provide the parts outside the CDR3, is DAMVIQNPRYQVTQFGKPVTLSCSQTLNHNVMYWYQQKSSQAPKLLFHYYDKDFNNEADTPDNFQSRRPNTSFCFLDIRSPGLGDTAMYLCATSSWGTEAFFGQGTRLTVV.

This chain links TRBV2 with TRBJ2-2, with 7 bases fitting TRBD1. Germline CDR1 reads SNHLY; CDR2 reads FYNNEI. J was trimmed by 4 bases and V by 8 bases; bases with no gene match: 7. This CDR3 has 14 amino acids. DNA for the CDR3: TGTGCCAGCGTTCGGGACAGACCCACCGGGGAGCTGTTTTTT. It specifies CASVRDRPTGELFF.

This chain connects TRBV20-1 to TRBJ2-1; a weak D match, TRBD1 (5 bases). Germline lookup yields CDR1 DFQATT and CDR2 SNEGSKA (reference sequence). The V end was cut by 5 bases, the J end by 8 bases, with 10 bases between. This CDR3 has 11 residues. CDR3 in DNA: TGCAGTGCTTGGCAGGGCCATGAGCAGTTCTTC. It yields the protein CSAWQGHEQFF.